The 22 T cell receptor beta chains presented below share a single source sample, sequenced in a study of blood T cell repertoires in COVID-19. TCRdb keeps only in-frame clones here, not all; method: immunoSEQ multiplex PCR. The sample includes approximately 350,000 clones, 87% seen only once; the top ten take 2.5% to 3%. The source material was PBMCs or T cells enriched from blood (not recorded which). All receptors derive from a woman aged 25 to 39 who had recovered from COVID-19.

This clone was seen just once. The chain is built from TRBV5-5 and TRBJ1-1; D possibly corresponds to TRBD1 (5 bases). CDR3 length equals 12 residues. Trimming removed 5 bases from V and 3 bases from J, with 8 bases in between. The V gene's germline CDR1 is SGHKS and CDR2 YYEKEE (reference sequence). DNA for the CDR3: TGTGCCAGCAGTCGACAGTACACTGAAGCTTTCTTT. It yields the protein CASSRQYTEAFF.

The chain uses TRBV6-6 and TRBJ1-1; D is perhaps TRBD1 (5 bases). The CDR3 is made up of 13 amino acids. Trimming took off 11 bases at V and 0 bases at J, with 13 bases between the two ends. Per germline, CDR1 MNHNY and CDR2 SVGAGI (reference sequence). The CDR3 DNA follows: TGTGCCGGAGCTGGGGCCCTGAACACTGAAGCTTTCTTT. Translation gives CAGAGALNTEAFF.

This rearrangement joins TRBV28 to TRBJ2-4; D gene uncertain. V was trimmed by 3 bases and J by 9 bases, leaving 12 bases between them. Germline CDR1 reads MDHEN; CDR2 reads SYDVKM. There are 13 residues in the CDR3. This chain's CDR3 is CASSLSSGGIQYF. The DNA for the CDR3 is TGTGCCAGCAGTTTGAGCTCTGGCGGCATTCAGTACTTC.

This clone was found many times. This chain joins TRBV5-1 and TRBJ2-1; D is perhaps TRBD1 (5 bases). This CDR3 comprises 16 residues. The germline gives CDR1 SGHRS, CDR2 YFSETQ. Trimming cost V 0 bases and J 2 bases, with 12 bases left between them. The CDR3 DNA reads TGCGCCAGCAGCTTGGAACAGGAAACCACCTACAATGAGCAGTTCTTC. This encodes CASSLEQETTYNEQFF.

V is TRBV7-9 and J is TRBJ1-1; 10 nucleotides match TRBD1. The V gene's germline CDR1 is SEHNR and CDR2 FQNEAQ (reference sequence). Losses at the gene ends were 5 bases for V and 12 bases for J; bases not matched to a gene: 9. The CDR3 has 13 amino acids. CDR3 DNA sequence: TGTGCCAGCAGCCTCCGGGACAGGGGCGTGCCTTTCTTT. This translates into CASSLRDRGVPFF.

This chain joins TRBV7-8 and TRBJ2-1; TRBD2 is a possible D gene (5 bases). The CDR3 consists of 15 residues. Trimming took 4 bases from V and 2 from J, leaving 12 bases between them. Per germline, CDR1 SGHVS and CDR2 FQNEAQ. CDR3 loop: CASSSGLSTYNEQFF. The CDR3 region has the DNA TGTGCCAGCAGCTCCGGACTTTCGACCTACAATGAGCAGTTCTTC. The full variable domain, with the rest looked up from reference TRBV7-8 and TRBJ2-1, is GAGVSQSPRYKVAKRGQDVALRCDPISGHVSLFWYQQALGQGPEFLTYFQNEAQLDKSGLPSDRFFAERPEGSVSTLKIQRTQQEDSAVYLCASSSGLSTYNEQFFGPGTRLTVL.

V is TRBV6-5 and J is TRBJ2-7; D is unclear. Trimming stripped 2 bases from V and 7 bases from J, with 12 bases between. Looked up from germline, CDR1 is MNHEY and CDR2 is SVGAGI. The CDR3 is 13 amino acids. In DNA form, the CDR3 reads TGTGCCAGCAGTTACCGAGGCGGCATAGAGCAGTACTTC. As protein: CASSYRGGIEQYF.

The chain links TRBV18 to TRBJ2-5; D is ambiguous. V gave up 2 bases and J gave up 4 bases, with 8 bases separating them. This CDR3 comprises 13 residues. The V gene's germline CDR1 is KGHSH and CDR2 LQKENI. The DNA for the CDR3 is TGTGCCAGCTCACCAAGTGAACTAGAGACCCAGTACTTC. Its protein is CASSPSELETQYF.

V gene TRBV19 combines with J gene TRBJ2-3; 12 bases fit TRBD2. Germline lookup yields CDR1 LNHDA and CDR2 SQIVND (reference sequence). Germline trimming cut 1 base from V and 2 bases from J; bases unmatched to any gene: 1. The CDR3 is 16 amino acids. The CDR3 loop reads CASSIGTSGVTDTQYF. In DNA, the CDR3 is TGTGCCAGTAGTATAGGGACTAGCGGGGTCACAGATACGCAGTATTTT.

The CDR3 nucleotides are TGCAGCGTTGAAGATCAGACTAGCGCCCGCACAGATACGCAGTATTTT. This codes for CSVEDQTSARTDTQYF. The genes are TRBV29-1 and TRBJ2-3; 8 bases map to TRBD2. The germline V gene encodes CDR1 SQVTM and CDR2 ANQGSEA. Germline trimming cut 0 bases from V and 1 base from J; bases unmatched to any gene: 6. The CDR3 totals 16 residues.

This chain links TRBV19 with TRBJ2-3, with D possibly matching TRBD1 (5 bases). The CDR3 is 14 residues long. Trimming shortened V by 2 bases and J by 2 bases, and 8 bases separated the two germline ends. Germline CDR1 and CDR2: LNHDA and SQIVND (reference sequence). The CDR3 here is CASSITGATDTQYF. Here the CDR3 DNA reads TGTGCCAGTAGTATAACAGGCGCCACAGATACGCAGTATTTT. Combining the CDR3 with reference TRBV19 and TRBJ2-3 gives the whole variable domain DGGITQSPKYLFRKEGQNVTLSCEQNLNHDAMYWYRQDPGQGLRLIYYSQIVNDFQKGDIAEGYSVSREKKESFPLTVTSAQKNPTAFYLCASSITGATDTQYFGPGTRLTVL.

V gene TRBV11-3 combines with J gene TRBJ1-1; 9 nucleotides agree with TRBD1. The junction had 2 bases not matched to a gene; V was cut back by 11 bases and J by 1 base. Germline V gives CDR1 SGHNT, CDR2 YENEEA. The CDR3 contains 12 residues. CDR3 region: CASQGANTEAFF. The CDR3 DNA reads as TGTGCCTCACAGGGGGCGAACACTGAAGCTTTCTTT.

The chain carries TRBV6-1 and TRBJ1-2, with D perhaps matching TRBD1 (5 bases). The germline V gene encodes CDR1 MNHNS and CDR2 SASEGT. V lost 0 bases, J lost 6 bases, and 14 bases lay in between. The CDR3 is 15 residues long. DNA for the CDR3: TGTGCCAGCAGTGAAGCGTACGGGGGGTCGCATGGCTACACCTTC. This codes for CASSEAYGGSHGYTF.

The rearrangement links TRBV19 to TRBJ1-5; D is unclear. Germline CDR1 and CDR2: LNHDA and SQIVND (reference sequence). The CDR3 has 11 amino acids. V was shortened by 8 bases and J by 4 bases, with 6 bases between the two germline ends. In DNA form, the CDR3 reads TGTGCCAGTGGCACAAATCAGCCCCAGCATTTT. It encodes CASGTNQPQHF.

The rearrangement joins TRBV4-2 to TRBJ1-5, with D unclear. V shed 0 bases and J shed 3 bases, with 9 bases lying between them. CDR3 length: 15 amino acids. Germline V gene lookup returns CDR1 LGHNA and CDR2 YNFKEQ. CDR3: CASSQEGQVNQPQHF. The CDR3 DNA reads TGTGCCAGCAGCCAAGAAGGTCAGGTCAATCAGCCCCAGCATTTT.

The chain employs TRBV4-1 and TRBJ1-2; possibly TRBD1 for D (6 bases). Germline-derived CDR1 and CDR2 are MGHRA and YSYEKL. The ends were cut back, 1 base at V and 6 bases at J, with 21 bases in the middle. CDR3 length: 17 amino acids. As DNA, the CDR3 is TGCGCCAGCAGCCAAGTAGCCGGGGGAGGGGGTCCGGATGGCTACACCTTC. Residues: CASSQVAGGGGPDGYTF.

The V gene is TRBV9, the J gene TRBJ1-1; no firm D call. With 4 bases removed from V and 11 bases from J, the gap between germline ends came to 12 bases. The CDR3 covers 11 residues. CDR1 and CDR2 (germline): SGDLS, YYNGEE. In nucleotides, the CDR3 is TGTGCCAGCAGCCCCCAGCAAGCGGCTTTCTTT. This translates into CASSPQQAAFF.

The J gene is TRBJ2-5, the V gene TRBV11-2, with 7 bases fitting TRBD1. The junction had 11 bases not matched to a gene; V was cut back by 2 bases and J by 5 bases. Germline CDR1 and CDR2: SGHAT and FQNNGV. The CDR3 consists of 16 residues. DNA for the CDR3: TGTGCCAGCAGCTTAAGTCTCCGGGACAGTGGGGAGACCCAGTACTTC. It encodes CASSLSLRDSGETQYF.

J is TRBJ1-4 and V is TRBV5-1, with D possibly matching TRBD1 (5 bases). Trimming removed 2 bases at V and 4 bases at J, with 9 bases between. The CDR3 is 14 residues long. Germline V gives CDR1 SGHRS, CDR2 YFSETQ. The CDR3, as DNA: TGCGCCAGCAGCTTTGGGGCTCTTAATGAAAAACTGTTTTTT. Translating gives CASSFGALNEKLFF.

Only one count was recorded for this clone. This chain's CDR3 is CASSVGATSGSYEQYF. The CDR3, as DNA: TGTGCCAGCAGCGTAGGGGCGACTAGCGGGAGCTACGAGCAGTACTTC. This chain links TRBV9 with TRBJ2-7, with 12 bases that match TRBD2. The CDR3 has 16 amino acids. CDR1 and CDR2 from the germline V gene are SGDLS and YYNGEE. Trimming cost V 0 bases and J 3 bases; bases outside gene matches: 4.

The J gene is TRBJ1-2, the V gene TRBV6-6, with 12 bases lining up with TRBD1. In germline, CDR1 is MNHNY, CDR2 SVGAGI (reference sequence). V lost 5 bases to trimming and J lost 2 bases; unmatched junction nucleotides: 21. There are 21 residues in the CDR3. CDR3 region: CASSLDGVTGRDRGRNYGYTF. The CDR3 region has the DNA TGTGCCAGCAGTCTCGACGGAGTTACGGGACGGGACAGGGGGCGAAACTATGGCTACACCTTC.

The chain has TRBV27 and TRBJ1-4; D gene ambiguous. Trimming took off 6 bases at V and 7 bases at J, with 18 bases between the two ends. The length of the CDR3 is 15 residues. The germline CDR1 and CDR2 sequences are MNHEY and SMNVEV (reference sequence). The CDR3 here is CASSTSQRRGEKLFF. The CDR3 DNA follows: TGTGCCAGCAGCACCTCCCAGCGGCGAGGTGAAAAACTGTTTTTT.